Presented here are 7 T cell receptor beta chains from one specimen sequenced in a study of cytomegalovirus exposure and HLA in healthy donors. PCR used 60 Vbeta primers and 13 Jbeta primers. Clones were sequenced by immunoSEQ multiplex PCR, and TCRdb holds only the in-frame ones, with some missing. The profile shows just over 150,000 clones, around nine tenths of them singletons. The sample consisted of PBMCs. The receptor set was obtained from a woman aged 18-29 years in good health and CMV-seronegative.

Concerning this clone: The junction shows a germline mismatch at one end, possibly a read error. This sequence joins TRBV7-7 and TRBJ2-5; maybe TRBD1 (6 bases). Germline V lookup: CDR1 SSHAT, CDR2 FNYEAQ (reference sequence). The CDR3 is made up of 14 amino acids. DNA for the CDR3: TGTGCTAGCAGCCGCACAGGGTCTGAAGAGACCCAGTACTTC. This codes for CASSRTGSEETQYF. Full variable domain (outside the CDR3, taken from reference TRBV7-7 and TRBJ2-5): GAGVSQSPRYKVTKRGQDVTLRCDPISSHATLYWYQQALGQGPEFLTYFNYEAQPDKSGLPSDRFSAERPEGSISTLTIQRTEQRDSAMYRCASSRTGSEETQYFGPGTRLLVL.

Concerning this clone itself: Different DNA sequences within this sample yield the same CDR3. The rearrangement uses TRBV6-4 and TRBJ2-1; tentatively, D is TRBD2 (5 bases). Deletions cut 6 bases from V and 7 bases from J, with 19 bases between. The V gene's germline CDR1 is MRHNA and CDR2 SNTAGT. The CDR3 runs 15 residues. CDR3 protein: CASSTGLAKLNEQFF. In nucleotides, the CDR3 is TGTGCCAGCAGCACCGGGTTAGCGAAGCTTAATGAGCAGTTCTTC.

The rearrangement joins TRBV6-5 to TRBJ1-2; TRBD1 might be the D (5 bases). Germline CDR1 and CDR2: MNHEY and SVGAGI. This CDR3 is built from 16 residues. Deletions cut 0 bases from V and 0 bases from J, with 11 bases between. The chain's CDR3 is CASSYSTGETNYGYTF. The CDR3 nucleotides read TGTGCCAGCAGTTACTCGACGGGGGAAACTAACTATGGCTACACCTTC.

V is TRBV5-1 and J is TRBJ2-2; 13 bases align to TRBD2. The V and J ends lost 5 bases and 6 bases, in that order; junction bases with no gene match: 13. The germline V gene encodes CDR1 SGHRS and CDR2 YFSETQ. CDR3 length equals 18 residues. Here the CDR3 reads CASSPRTSGSVRAGELFF. CDR3 sequence (DNA): TGCGCCAGCAGTCCGAGGACTAGCGGGAGTGTAAGGGCCGGGGAGCTGTTTTTT.

This chain connects TRBV6-1 to TRBJ2-1, with TRBD2 as a possible D gene (5 bases). The germline V gene has CDR1 MNHNS and CDR2 SASEGT. This CDR3 has 13 residues. V lost 2 bases and J lost 6, with 8 bases in between. In DNA, the CDR3 is TGTGCCAGCAGTGAACTGAGCGGCAATGAGCAGTTCTTC. Its protein product is CASSELSGNEQFF.

CDR3 loop: CASSLAAANNEQFF. CDR3 nucleotide sequence: TGTGCCAGCAGCTTAGCAGCGGCTAACAATGAGCAGTTCTTC. The genes are TRBV7-8 and TRBJ2-1, with a tentative D call TRBD2 (5 bases). Germline assignment: CDR1 SGHVS and CDR2 FQNEAQ. Trimming pared 0 bases from V and 5 bases from J, leaving 8 bases between. CDR3 length: 14 amino acids.

V usage is TRBV5-1 and J usage is TRBJ1-4; the D gene is possibly TRBD1 (6 bases). V was pared by 2 bases and J by 3 bases, with 11 bases between. The CDR3 runs 15 residues. The germline CDR1 and CDR2 sequences are SGHRS and YFSETQ. This CDR3 reads CASSFRGAANEKLFF. The CDR3 nucleotides are TGCGCCAGCAGCTTCAGGGGCGCCGCTAATGAAAAACTGTTTTTT.